A selection of T cell receptor beta chains follows, all from one sample in a study of control samples from healthy donors and cancer patients. Sequencing was performed with immunoSEQ multiplex PCR; in TCRdb, only in-frame clones are kept and a portion is missing. The data contain 190,000 or so clones, approximately 92% of them seen just once; the ten biggest clones take up 1.4% to 1.5%. The sample comprised blood. All receptors come from a man between 18 and 35 years old in good health. Each CDR3 is given with its conserved first and last residue. Each record gives: V gene, J gene, CDR3 length, D gene, clone size, CDR3 DNA, CDR3 protein. D genes are given only for firm matches. Expanded clones are given a class, and other clones once, few, many or no size at all.

TRBV19	TRBJ2-3	14	TRBD2	.	TGTGCCAGTAGGAGCGGGAGGTACACAGATACGCAGTATTTT	CASRSGRYTDTQYF
TRBV5-1	TRBJ2-1	17	TRBD2	.	TGCGCCAGCAGCTTGGTGGGACTAGCAGTGGGGTACAATGAGCAGTTCTTC	CASSLVGLAVGYNEQFF
TRBV3-1/TRBV3-2	TRBJ1-1	14	.	.	TGTGCCAGCAGCCAAGTGGGAGGGAGCACTGAAGCTTTCTTT	CASSQVGGSTEAFF
TRBV27	TRBJ1-4	14	.	.	TGTGCCAGCAGTCTCGGCGCAGGGAGCGAAAAACTGTTTTTT	CASSLGAGSEKLFF
TRBV5-1	TRBJ1-4	15	TRBD1	.	TGCGCCAGCAGCACACAGGGGGCGCCGGGGGAAAAACTGTTTTTT	CASSTQGAPGEKLFF
TRBV11-2	TRBJ2-7	12	.	.	TGTGCCAGCAGCTTAGGGTTCCACGAGCAGTACTTC	CASSLGFHEQYF
TRBV24-1	TRBJ1-4	13	.	.	TGTGCCACCTCTCCAGGGGCTAATGAAAAACTGTTTTTT	CATSPGANEKLFF
TRBV5-1	TRBJ1-1	15	TRBD1	.	TGCGCCAGCAGCTTTTCCGGGACAGCAATTGCAGAAGCTTTCTTT	CASSFSGTAIAEAFF
TRBV10-3	TRBJ1-2	12	.	.	TGTGCCATCAGTGGGGGGTTCTATGGCTACACCTTC	CAISGGFYGYTF
TRBV5-1	TRBJ2-2	13	.	.	TGCGCCAGCAGCTTTACGGCACCCGGGGAGCTGTTTTTT	CASSFTAPGELFF
TRBV3-1/TRBV3-2	TRBJ2-5	20	.	.	TGTGCCAGCAGCCAAGTAGGGGAGGACGGGGGGCCGGGTGGCCAAGAGACCCAGTACTTC	CASSQVGEDGGPGGQETQYF
TRBV5-1	TRBJ1-4	15	.	once	TGCGCCAGCAGCTTGGAAGGGACCTTTAATGAAAAACTGTTTTTT	CASSLEGTFNEKLFF
TRBV5-1	TRBJ1-2	15	.	.	TGCGCCAGCAGCCCCGGCCCCACAGAAAGCTATGGCTACACCTTC	CASSPGPTESYGYTF
TRBV7-8	TRBJ1-2	16	TRBD1	.	TGTGCCAGCAGCTTAGCCCGACAGGGCCCCTCTAAAGGCTACACCTTC	CASSLARQGPSKGYTF
TRBV27	TRBJ2-2	11	.	.	TGTGCCAGCAGTTCCACCGGGGAGCTGTTTTTT	CASSSTGELFF
TRBV19	TRBJ2-2	16	TRBD1	.	TGTGCCAGTAGTCCCCAAGGGACAGCCTTTACCGGGGAGCTGTTTTTT	CASSPQGTAFTGELFF